These 4 T cell receptor beta chains share one sample of origin, sequenced in a study of T cell responses to AZD1222 COVID-19 vaccine. Using immunoSEQ multiplex PCR, the repertoire was profiled, and TCRdb retains in-frame clones only, with some absent. The sample has 80,000 or so clones, roughly 90% seen once. Source: peripheral blood, taken on day 0 of AZD1222 vaccination. The receptors derive from an adult in good health.

The chain has TRBV5-1 and TRBJ2-4; 9 bases line up with TRBD1. J lost 6 bases, V lost 0 bases, and 7 bases had no gene match. CDR1 and CDR2 (germline): SGHRS, YFSETQ. CDR3 size: 16 residues. DNA for the CDR3: TGCGCCAGCAGCTTGGCCCGCTTGGGACAGGGAAACATTCAGTACTTC. Translated, it gives CASSLARLGQGNIQYF.

For the CDR3, the DNA is TGTGCCAGCTCCAGCCGGGTCCAAGAGACCCAGTACTTC. Translating it yields CASSSRVQETQYF. The rearrangement uses TRBV2 and TRBJ2-5; D is uncertain. V was trimmed by 8 bases and J by 1 base, leaving 11 bases between them. Germline V gene lookup returns CDR1 SNHLY and CDR2 FYNNEI. The CDR3 runs to 13 residues. The complete variable domain, with remaining parts taken from reference TRBV2 and TRBJ2-5, reads EPEVTQTPSHQVTQMGQEVILRCVPISNHLYFYWYRQILGQKVEFLVSFYNNEISEKSEIFDDQFSVERPDGSNFTLKIRSTKLEDSAMYFCASSSRVQETQYFGPGTRLLVL.

The chain links TRBV6-1 to TRBJ2-1; 8 positions agree with TRBD1. Germline CDR1 reads MNHNS; CDR2 reads SASEGT. This CDR3 region has 16 residues. J gave up 8 bases and V 3 bases, and 12 bases lay outside the gene matches. The CDR3: CASSDSKGRGLDEQFF. The CDR3 nucleotides read TGTGCCAGCAGTGATAGTAAGGGCAGGGGGCTCGATGAGCAGTTCTTC.

The chain combines TRBV5-6 with TRBJ2-7, with D unclear. Trimming removed 4 bases from V and 0 bases from J, with 8 bases in between. The germline CDR1 and CDR2 sequences are SGHDT and YYEEEE. The CDR3 spans 13 residues. The CDR3 bases are TGTGCCAGCAGCCCTGCACTCTCCTACGAGCAGTACTTC. As protein: CASSPALSYEQYF.